These 8 T cell receptor beta chains were all obtained from the same sample, sequenced in a study of cytomegalovirus exposure and HLA in healthy donors. Primers for the PCR totalled 60 Vbeta and 13 Jbeta. Repertoires were generated with immunoSEQ multiplex PCR, while TCRdb's copy carries only in-frame clones and drops some. The repertoire holds 150,000 to 200,000 clones, with roughly 77% as singletons. The sequenced sample consisted of PBMCs. These receptors originate from a woman aged 45-65 years in good health and CMV-seronegative.

The genes are TRBV28 and TRBJ2-1, with 8 bases matching TRBD1. The V segment lost 6 bases and the J segment 1 base; nucleotides outside the gene matches: 8. The CDR3 is made up of 16 amino acids. Per the germline V gene, CDR1 is MDHEN and CDR2 is SYDVKM. CDR3 sequence reads: CASSFYGTGSYNEQFF. For the CDR3, the DNA is TGTGCCAGCAGCTTCTACGGGACAGGATCCTACAATGAGCAGTTCTTC.

The V and J genes are TRBV15 and TRBJ1-2, with D possibly matching TRBD1 (6 bases). The ends were cut back, 1 base at V and 4 bases at J, with 19 bases in the middle. The CDR3 length is 17 residues. The germline V gene encodes CDR1 LNHNV and CDR2 YYDKDF (reference sequence). In nucleotides, the CDR3 is TGTGCCACCAGCAGAGGAACAGGGCCCAACAACTTCTATGGCTACACCTTC. This translates into CATSRGTGPNNFYGYTF.

The chain is built from TRBV7-6 and TRBJ1-5, with 8 bases fitting TRBD1. The CDR3 consists of 15 residues. Germline CDR1 is SGHVS and CDR2 is FNYEAQ. Germline trimming cut 0 bases from V and 7 bases from J; bases unmatched to any gene: 5. The CDR3 DNA reads as TGTGCCAGCAGCTTAGCACAGGGGGTGGGGCAGCCCCAGCATTTT. Encoded protein: CASSLAQGVGQPQHF.

This chain connects TRBV27 to TRBJ1-4, with TRBD1 matching over 7 bases. The length of the CDR3 is 15 residues. V lost 5 bases to trimming and J lost 7 bases; unmatched junction nucleotides: 10. The germline V gene has CDR1 MNHEY and CDR2 SMNVEV (reference sequence). The CDR3 nucleotides are TGTGCCAGCAGTAGCGACAGGGTTACGAGTGAAAAACTGTTTTTT. Protein: CASSSDRVTSEKLFF.

The chain employs TRBV7-9 and TRBJ1-1; 9 positions agree with TRBD1. The CDR3 is 14 amino acids. Germline V lookup: CDR1 SEHNR, CDR2 FQNEAQ (reference sequence). V dropped 4 bases and J dropped 5; count of bases not matched to a gene: 5. CDR3 bases: TGTGCCAGCAGCTCCAACAGGGGGCATACTGAAGCTTTCTTT. Protein: CASSSNRGHTEAFF.

V and J are TRBV5-4 and TRBJ1-2; 7 nucleotides agree with TRBD1. Germline V gene sequence: CDR1 SGHNT, CDR2 YYREEE (reference sequence). Unmatched junction bases numbered 11, after V lost 6 bases and J lost 0 bases. The CDR3 contains 16 residues. Here the CDR3 reads CASKPRQGLTNYGYTF. In DNA form, the CDR3 reads TGTGCCAGCAAGCCCCGACAGGGCCTTACTAACTATGGCTACACCTTC.

The chain links TRBV5-6 to TRBJ1-3, with D maybe TRBD1 (5 bases). CDR3 length: 15 residues. The V gene's germline CDR1 is SGHDT and CDR2 YYEEEE. Trimming stripped 4 bases from V and 0 bases from J, with 11 bases between. The CDR3: CASSGQGISGNTIYF. CDR3 nucleotide sequence: TGTGCCAGCAGCGGGCAGGGTATCTCTGGAAACACCATATATTTT. The whole variable domain, filled in from reference TRBV5-6 and TRBJ1-3, reads DAGVTQSPTHLIKTRGQQVTLRCSPKSGHDTVSWYQQALGQGPQFIFQYYEEEERQRGNFPDRFSGHQFPNYSSELNVNALLLGDSALYLCASSGQGISGNTIYFGEGSWLTVV.

The chain is built from TRBV11-1 and TRBJ2-3; D remains unclear. Germline CDR1 SGHAT, CDR2 FQDESV (reference sequence). Trimming stripped 5 bases from V and 2 bases from J, with 8 bases between. CDR3 length: 13 residues. This CDR3 is CASSLLPTDTQYF. The CDR3 bases are TGTGCCAGCAGCCTCCTTCCCACAGATACGCAGTATTTT.